Listed here is a single T cell receptor (beta chain). This receptor's antigen is unknown. No much larger clonotype is one base removed from it; base qualities were not supplied. These data originate in a study of blood T cell repertoires in COVID-19 (dated by TCRdb to about 2020). Regarding the study in general: Samples from collaborators originated in the United States, Italy and Spain and spanned both the acute and convalescent phases of COVID-19. The prospective study material was composed of cDNA or gDNA derived from T cells, B-cell-depleted T cells, or PBMCs. Subjects who had been exposed to COVID-19, were actively infected with it, or had recovered from it provided the deeply sampled blood TCRbeta repertoires that made up the dataset. A freely available public database, intended as a resource for researchers studying the immune response to SARS-CoV-2, is where the repertoires were released. Samples came from the ongoing ImmuneRACE study (first 160 participants) plus 1,254 subjects from 6 global collaborators. The sample metadata nearly always contained a de-identified subject ID, COVID-19 status, age in years and sex. HLA class I and class II types, where available, came from metadata supplied by the sample provider rather than from assay-based typing. General findings and caveats noted by the study authors: Clinical and demographic metadata were provided uncurated, with the amount varying by source and participant.

Collaborating institutions collected whole blood in K2EDTA tubes following their own protocols. Collaborator samples were shipped for TCRbeta analysis as frozen whole blood, isolated PBMCs, or DNA extracted from either sample type. Between the V and J ends, shortened by 6 bases and 4 bases respectively, the junction contains 15 bases. CDR1 MDHEN and CDR2 SYDVKM were looked up in the germline V gene. From the cysteine up to the phenylalanine, the CDR3 has a length of 14 residues. The kept DNA is CDR3 alone, 42 bases in frame from the first base. TCRbeta CDR3 regions were amplified from genomic DNA using the immunoSEQ Assay, a bias-controlled multiplex PCR. In the paper's pipeline: The number of nucleated cells in each sample was estimated by amplification of reference gene primers within the assay. Sequence reads were collapsed and filtered to measure the absolute abundance of every unique TCRbeta CDR3 rearrangement. For each sample, productive Simpson clonality was calculated by taking the square root of Simpson's diversity index across productive rearrangements. Imported from immuneACCESS, the table was reduced by TCRdb to in-frame sequences with V and J called. These copies leave out some clones; in studies compared against another copy, an unresolved V gene accounts for under half, and the cause of the remainder is not known. That table gives V, J and clone size, and the DNA gave D and trimming. In all, the sample holds 120,000 or so clones, and over 70% of those were seen once. The top ten hold just under 30% of the sample.

The sequence was obtained from a woman between 70 and 85 years old with acute or convalescent COVID-19. The sample comprised peripheral blood. The rearrangement joined TRBV28 to TRBJ1-2; TRBD1 could be the D gene, as 5 bases match. This receptor carries the CDR3 CASRLGGLGYGYTF. In nucleotides, the sequence is TGTGCCAGCAGACTCGGGGGGTTGGGCTATGGCTACACCTTC.